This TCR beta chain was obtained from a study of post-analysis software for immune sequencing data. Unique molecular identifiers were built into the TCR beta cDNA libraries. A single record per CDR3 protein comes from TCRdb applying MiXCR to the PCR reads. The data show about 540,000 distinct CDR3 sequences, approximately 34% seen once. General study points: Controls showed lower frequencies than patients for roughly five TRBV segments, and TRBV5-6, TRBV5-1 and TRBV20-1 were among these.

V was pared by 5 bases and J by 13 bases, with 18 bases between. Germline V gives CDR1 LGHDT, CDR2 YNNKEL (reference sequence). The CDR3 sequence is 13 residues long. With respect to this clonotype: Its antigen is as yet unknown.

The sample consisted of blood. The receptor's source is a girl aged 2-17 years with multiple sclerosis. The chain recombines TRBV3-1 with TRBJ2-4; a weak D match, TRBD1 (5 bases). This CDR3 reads CASSLDRYNEQYF. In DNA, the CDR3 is TGTGCCAGCAGCTTAGACAGATACAATGAGCAGTACTTC.